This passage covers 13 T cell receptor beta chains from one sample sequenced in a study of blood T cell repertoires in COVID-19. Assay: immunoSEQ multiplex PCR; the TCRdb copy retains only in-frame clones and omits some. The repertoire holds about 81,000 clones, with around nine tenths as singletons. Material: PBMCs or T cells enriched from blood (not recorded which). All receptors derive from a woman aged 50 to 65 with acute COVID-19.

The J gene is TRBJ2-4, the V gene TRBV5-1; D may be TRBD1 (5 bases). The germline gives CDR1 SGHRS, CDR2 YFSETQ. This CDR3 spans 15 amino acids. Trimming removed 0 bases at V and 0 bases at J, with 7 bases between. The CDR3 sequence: CASSLVQGAKNIQYF. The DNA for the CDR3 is TGCGCCAGCAGCTTGGTTCAGGGAGCCAAAAACATTCAGTACTTC.

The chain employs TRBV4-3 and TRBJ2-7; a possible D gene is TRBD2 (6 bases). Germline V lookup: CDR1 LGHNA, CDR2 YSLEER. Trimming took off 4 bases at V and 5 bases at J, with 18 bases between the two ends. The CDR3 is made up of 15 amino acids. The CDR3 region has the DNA TGCGCCAGCAGCCCGAGGAGGAGGGCGTCGGACGAGCAGTACTTC. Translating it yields CASSPRRRASDEQYF.

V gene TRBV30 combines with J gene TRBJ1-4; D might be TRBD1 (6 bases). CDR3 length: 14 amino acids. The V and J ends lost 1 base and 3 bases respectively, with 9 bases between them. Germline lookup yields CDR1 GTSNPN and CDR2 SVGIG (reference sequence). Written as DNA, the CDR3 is TGTGCCTGGAGTGAGGGGGGGTCTAATGAAAAACTGTTTTTT. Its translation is CAWSEGGSNEKLFF.

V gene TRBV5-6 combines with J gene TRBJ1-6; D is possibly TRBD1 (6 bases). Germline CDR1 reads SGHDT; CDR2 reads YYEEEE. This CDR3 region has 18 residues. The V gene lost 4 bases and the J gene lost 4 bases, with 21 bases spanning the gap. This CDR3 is CASSDRTAGGTYNSPLHF. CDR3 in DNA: TGTGCCAGCAGCGACCGGACAGCGGGAGGGACATATAATTCACCCCTCCACTTT.

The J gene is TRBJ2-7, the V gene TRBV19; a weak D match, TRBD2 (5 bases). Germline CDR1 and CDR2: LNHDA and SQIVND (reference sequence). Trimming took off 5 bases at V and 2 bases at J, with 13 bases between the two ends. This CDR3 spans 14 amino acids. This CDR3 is CASSVSGSPYEQYF. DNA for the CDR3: TGTGCCAGTAGTGTCAGCGGAAGCCCCTACGAGCAGTACTTC.

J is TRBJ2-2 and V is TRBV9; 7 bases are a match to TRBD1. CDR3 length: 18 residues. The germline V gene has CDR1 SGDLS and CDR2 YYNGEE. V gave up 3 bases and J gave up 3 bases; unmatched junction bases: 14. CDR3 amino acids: CASSAWRQGLRDTGELFF. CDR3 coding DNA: TGTGCCAGCAGCGCGTGGCGACAGGGTCTAAGGGACACCGGGGAGCTGTTTTTT.

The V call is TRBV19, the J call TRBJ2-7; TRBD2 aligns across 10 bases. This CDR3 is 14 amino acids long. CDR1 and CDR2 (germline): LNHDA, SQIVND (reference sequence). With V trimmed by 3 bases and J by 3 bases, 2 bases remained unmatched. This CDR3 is CASSIGTSVYEQYF. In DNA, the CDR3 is TGTGCCAGTAGTATCGGGACTAGCGTCTACGAGCAGTACTTC.

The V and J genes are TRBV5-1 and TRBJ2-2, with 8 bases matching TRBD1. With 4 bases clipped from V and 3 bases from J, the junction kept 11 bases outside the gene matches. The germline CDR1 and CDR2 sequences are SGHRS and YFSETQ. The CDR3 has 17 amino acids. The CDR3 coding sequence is TGCGCCAGCAGCCCATTTGACGGACAGGGATACACCGGGGAGCTGTTTTTT. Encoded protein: CASSPFDGQGYTGELFF.

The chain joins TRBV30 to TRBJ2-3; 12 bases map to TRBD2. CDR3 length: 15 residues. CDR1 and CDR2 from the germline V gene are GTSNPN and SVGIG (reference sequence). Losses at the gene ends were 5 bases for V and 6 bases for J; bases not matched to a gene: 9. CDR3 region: CAWGLAGGSLDTQYF. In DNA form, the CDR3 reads TGTGCCTGGGGCCTAGCGGGAGGGTCCTTGGATACGCAGTATTTT.

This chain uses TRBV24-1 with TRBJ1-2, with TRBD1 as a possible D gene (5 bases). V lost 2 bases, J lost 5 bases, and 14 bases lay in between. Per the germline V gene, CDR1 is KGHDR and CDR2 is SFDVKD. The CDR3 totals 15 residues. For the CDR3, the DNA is TGTGCCACCAGTGATTCAGGGTCTTCCTTTTATGGCTACACCTTC. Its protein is CATSDSGSSFYGYTF.

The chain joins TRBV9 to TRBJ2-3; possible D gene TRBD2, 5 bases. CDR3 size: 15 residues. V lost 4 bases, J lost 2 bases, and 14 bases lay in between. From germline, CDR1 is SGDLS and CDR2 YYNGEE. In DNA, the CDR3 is TGTGCCAGCAGCCGCGAGGGTGACCTCACAGATACGCAGTATTTT. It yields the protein CASSREGDLTDTQYF.

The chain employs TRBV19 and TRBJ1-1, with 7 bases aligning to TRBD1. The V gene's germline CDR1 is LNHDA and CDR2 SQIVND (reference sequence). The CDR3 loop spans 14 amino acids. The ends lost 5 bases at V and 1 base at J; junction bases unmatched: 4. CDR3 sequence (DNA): TGTGCCAGTAGTGTTCGGGACAGGAACACTGAAGCTTTCTTT. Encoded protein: CASSVRDRNTEAFF. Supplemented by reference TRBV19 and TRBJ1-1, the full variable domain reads DGGITQSPKYLFRKEGQNVTLSCEQNLNHDAMYWYRQDPGQGLRLIYYSQIVNDFQKGDIAEGYSVSREKKESFPLTVTSAQKNPTAFYLCASSVRDRNTEAFFGQGTRLTVV.

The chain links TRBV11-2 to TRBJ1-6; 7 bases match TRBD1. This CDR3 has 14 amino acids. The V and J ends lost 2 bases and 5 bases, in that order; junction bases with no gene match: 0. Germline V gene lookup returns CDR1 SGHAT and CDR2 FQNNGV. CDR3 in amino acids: CASSLTGDNSPLHF. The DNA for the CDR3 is TGTGCCAGCAGCTTAACAGGGGATAATTCACCCCTCCACTTT.